The clone carrying this T cell receptor beta chain turned up a few times. MiXCR, applied by TCRdb to the RT-PCR reads, yields one record per CDR3 protein. The sample includes fewer than 250,000 distinct CDR3 sequences, 13% to 15% of them seen just once. V gave up 5 bases and J gave up 3 bases; unmatched junction bases: 7. The CDR3 consists of 15 residues. The data were obtained in a study of response to subunit inactivated influenza vaccine. The starting material was CD8+ T cells sorted from PBMCs, obtained 5 days after vaccination. The sequence derives from a man aged 45-65 years who received an inactivated influenza vaccine. This chain connects TRBV6-7 to TRBJ1-2; TRBD1 aligns across 9 bases. TRBV6-7 is known as an ORF, though its function is uncertain. In DNA form, the CDR3 reads TGTGCCAGCAGTCCTCCGGGACAGGGCTACTATGGCTACACCTTC. Protein: CASSPPGQGYYGYTF.